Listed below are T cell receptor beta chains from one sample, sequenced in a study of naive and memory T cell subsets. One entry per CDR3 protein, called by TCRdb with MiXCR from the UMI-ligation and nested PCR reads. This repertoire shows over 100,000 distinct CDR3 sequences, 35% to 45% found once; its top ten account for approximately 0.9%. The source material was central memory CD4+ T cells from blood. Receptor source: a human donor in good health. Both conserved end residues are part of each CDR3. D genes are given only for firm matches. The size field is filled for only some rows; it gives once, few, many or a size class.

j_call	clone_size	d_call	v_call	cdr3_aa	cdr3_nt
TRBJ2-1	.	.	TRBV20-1	CSASTYNEQFF	TGCAGTGCTAGTACCTACAATGAGCAGTTCTTC
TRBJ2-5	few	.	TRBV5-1	CASSQGRTQETQYF	TGCGCCAGCAGCCAAGGACGGACCCAAGAGACCCAGTACTTC
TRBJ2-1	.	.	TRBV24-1	CATSAGFRHEQFF	TGTGCCACCAGTGCCGGGTTCAGGCATGAGCAGTTCTTC
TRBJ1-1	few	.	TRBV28	CASSAPQVAFEAFF	TGTGCCAGCAGCGCTCCCCAGGTGGCATTCGAAGCTTTCTTT
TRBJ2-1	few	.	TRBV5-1	CASSLGTNNEQFF	TGCGCCAGCAGCTTGGGTACTAACAATGAGCAGTTCTTC
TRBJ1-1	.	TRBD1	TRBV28	CASSSTSDRGRDTEAFF	TGTGCCAGCAGTTCTACATCGGACAGGGGGCGAGACACTGAAGCTTTCTTT
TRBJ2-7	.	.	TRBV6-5	CASSPGHMDEQYF	TGTGCCAGCAGTCCCGGACACATGGACGAGCAGTACTTC
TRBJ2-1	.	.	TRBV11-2	CASSLRQGGNEQFF	TGTGCCAGCAGCTTAAGGCAGGGAGGAAATGAGCAGTTCTTC
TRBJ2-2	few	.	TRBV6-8	CASRDSINTGELFF	TGTGCCAGCAGGGACAGTATAAACACCGGGGAGCTGTTTTTT
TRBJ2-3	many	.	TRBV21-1	CASSVQNASTDTQYF	TGTGCCAGCAGCGTACAGAATGCTAGCACAGATACGCAGTATTTT
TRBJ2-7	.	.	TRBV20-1	CSARKRPGVLAAYEQYF	TGCAGTGCTAGAAAGAGACCCGGGGTTCTAGCTGCCTACGAGCAGTACTTC
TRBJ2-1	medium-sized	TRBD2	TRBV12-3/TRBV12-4	CASRKGLAGVRSFNEQFF	TGTGCCAGCAGAAAGGGACTAGCGGGAGTTCGATCGTTCAATGAGCAGTTCTTC
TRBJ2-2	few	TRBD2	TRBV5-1	CASSSGGANTGELFF	TGCGCCAGCAGCTCGGGGGGAGCGAACACCGGGGAGCTGTTTTTT
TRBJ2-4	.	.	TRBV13	CASTKWSGGAKNIQYF	TGTGCCAGCACCAAATGGTCTGGGGGGGCCAAAAACATTCAGTACTTC
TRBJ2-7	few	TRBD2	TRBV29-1	CSVVRVAGHYEQYF	TGCAGCGTTGTGAGGGTAGCGGGCCACTACGAGCAGTACTTC
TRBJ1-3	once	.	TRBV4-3	CTSSQGRGNTIYF	TGCACCAGCAGCCAGGGCAGAGGAAACACCATATATTTT
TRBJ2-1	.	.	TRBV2	CASSEAGRVIRGNNEQFF	TGTGCCAGCAGTGAAGCAGGTCGTGTTATCCGGGGAAACAATGAGCAGTTCTTC
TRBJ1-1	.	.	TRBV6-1	CASSEVVSALGFF	TGTGCCAGCAGTGAAGTTGTAAGCGCTCTGGGTTTCTTT
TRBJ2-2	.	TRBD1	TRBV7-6	CASSEYRGGTGELFF	TGTGCCAGCAGCGAATACAGGGGTGGGACCGGGGAGCTGTTTTTT
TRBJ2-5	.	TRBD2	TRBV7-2	CASSIAGGGETQYF	TGTGCCAGCAGCATAGCGGGAGGGGGAGAGACCCAGTACTTC
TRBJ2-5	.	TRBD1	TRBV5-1	CASSPGQGALLEETQYF	TGCGCCAGCAGCCCGGGACAGGGGGCTTTGTTGGAAGAGACCCAGTACTTC
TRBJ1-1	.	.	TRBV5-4	CASSLGRGSTEAFF	TGTGCCAGCAGCTTGGGAAGGGGATCCACTGAAGCTTTCTTT
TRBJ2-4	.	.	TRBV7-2	CASSFWAENIQYF	TGTGCCAGCAGCTTCTGGGCGGAAAACATTCAGTACTTC
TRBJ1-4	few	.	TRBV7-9	CASSNNAGEREKLFF	TGTGCCAGCAGCAATAATGCGGGGGAACGGGAAAAACTGTTTTTT
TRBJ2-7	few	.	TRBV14	CASSLNHYEQYF	TGTGCCAGCAGCCTTAACCACTACGAGCAGTACTTC
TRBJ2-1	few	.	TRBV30	CAWSVGRGYNEQFF	TGTGCCTGGAGTGTCGGGCGGGGATACAATGAGCAGTTCTTC
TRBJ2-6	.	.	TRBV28	CASGYISGTGYSGANVLTF	TGTGCCAGCGGCTACATTAGCGGGACAGGGTACTCTGGGGCCAACGTCCTGACTTTC
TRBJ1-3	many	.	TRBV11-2	CASSLGVSSGNTIYF	TGTGCCAGCAGCTTGGGGGTCAGCTCTGGAAACACCATATATTTT
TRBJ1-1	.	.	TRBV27	CASSFSWDTEAFF	TGTGCCAGCAGTTTCTCCTGGGACACTGAAGCTTTCTTT
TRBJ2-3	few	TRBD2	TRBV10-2	CASVSGRGADTQYF	TGCGCCAGCGTTAGCGGGAGGGGAGCAGATACGCAGTATTTT
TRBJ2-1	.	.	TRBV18	CASSPLQRADNEQFF	TGTGCCAGCTCACCTCTCCAGCGGGCAGACAATGAGCAGTTCTTC
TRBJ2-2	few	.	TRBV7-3	CASSSTGADTGELFF	TGTGCCAGCAGCTCCACTGGGGCGGACACCGGGGAGCTGTTTTTT
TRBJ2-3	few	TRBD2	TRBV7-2	CASSSPGLAGVDTQYF	TGTGCCAGCAGCTCCCCGGGACTAGCGGGAGTGGATACGCAGTATTTT
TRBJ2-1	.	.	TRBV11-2	CASSLGHRDNEQFF	TGTGCCAGCAGCTTAGGACACAGGGACAATGAGCAGTTCTTC
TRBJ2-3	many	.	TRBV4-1	CASSQDQSRGASTDTQYF	TGCGCCAGCAGCCAAGATCAGTCGAGGGGTGCTAGCACAGATACGCAGTATTTT
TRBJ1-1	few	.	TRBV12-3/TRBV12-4	CASSFGQSTEAFF	TGTGCCAGCAGTTTCGGACAGAGCACTGAAGCTTTCTTT
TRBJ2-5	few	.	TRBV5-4	CASTAGDVETQYF	TGTGCCAGCACCGCTGGAGACGTGGAGACCCAGTACTTC
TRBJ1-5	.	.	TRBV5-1	CASSIEGSGNQPQHF	TGCGCCAGCAGTATCGAAGGGTCGGGCAATCAGCCCCAGCATTTT
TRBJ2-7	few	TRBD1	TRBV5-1	CASSGTGQGTYEQYF	TGCGCCAGCAGCGGAACGGGACAGGGGACCTACGAGCAGTACTTC
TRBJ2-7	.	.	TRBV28	CASSAQDSGRYEQYF	TGTGCCAGCAGTGCCCAGGACAGCGGCCGCTACGAGCAGTACTTC
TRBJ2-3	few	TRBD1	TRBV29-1	CSLGTGADTQYF	TGCAGCCTTGGGACAGGGGCAGATACGCAGTATTTT